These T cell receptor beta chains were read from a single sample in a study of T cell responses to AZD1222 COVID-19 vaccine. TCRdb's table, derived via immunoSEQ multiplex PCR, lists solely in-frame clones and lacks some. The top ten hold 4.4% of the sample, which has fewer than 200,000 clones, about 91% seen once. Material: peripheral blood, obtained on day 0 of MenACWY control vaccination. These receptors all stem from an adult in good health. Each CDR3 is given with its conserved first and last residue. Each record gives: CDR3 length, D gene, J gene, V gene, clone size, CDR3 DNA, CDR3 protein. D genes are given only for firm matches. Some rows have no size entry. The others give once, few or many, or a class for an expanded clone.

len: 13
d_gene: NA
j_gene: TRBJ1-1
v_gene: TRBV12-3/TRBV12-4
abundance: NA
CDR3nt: TGTGCCAGCAGTTTATACAGGGACACTGAAGCTTTCTTT
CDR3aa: CASSLYRDTEAFF

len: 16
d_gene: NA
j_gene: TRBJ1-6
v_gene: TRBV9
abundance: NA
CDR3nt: TGTGCCAGCAGCGTAGAGCCAGCAGGGCCTCTTTCACCCCTCCACTTT
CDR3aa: CASSVEPAGPLSPLHF

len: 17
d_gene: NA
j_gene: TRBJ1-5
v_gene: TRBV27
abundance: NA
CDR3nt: TGTGCCAGCAGTACTGTACTGAGGGGCGTTAGCAATCAGCCCCAGCATTTT
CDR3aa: CASSTVLRGVSNQPQHF

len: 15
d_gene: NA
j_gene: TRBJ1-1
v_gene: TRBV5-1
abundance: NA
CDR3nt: TGCGCCAGCAGCTTGACTCCGGGTCTGAACACTGAAGCTTTCTTT
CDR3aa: CASSLTPGLNTEAFF

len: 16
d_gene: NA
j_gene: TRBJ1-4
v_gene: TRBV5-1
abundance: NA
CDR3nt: TGCGCCAGCAGCGCCCGGGCGGGGGGAGCTAATGAAAAACTGTTTTTT
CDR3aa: CASSARAGGANEKLFF

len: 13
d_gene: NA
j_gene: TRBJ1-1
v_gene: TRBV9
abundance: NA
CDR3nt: TGTGCCAGCAGCGTACACCTAAACACTGAAGCTTTCTTT
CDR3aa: CASSVHLNTEAFF

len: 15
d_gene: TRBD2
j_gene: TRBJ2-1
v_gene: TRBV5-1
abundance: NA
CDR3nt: TGCGCCAGCAGCTTGATAACTAGCGGGAGTGGTGAGCAGTTCTTC
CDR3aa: CASSLITSGSGEQFF

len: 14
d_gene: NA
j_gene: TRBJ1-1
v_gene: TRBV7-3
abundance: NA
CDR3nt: TGTGCCAGCAGCCTTCAGAGGGCAGGCACTGAAGCTTTCTTT
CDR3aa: CASSLQRAGTEAFF

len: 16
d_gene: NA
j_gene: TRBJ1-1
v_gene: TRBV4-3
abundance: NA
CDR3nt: TGCGCCAGCAGCCAAGATCGGGCAGGGGCCAACACTGAAGCTTTCTTT
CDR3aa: CASSQDRAGANTEAFF

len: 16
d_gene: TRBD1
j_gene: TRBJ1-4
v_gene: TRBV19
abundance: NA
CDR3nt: TGTGCCAGTGCCCCGGGACAGGGGCAAACTAATGAAAAACTGTTTTTT
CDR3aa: CASAPGQGQTNEKLFF

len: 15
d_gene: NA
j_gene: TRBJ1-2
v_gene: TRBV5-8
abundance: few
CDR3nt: TGTGCCAGCAGCTTGGAACCCCAGAGAGTCTATGGCTACACCTTC
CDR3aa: CASSLEPQRVYGYTF

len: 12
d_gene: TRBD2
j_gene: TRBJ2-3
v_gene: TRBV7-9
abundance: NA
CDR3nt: TGTGCCCGAGCGGGAGTAGGGGATACGCAGTATTTT
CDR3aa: CARAGVGDTQYF

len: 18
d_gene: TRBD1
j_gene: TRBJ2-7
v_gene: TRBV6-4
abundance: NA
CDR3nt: TGTGCCAGCAGGTCGAAACCCCTCGACAGGGGACGCGGTTACGAGCAGTACTTC
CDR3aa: CASRSKPLDRGRGYEQYF

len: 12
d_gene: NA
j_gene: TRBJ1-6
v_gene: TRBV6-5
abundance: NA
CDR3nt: TGTGCCAGCAGTAACAGAAATTCACCCCTCCACTTT
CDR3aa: CASSNRNSPLHF

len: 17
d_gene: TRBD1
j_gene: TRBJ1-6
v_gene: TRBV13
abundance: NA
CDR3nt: TGTGCCAGCAGCTCCCTCCGGGACAGGGGGCTGGAATCACCCCTCCACTTT
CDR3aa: CASSSLRDRGLESPLHF